This T cell receptor beta chain was recorded in a study of blood T cell repertoires in COVID-19. The overall study: From the United States, Italy and Spain came samples of acute and convalescent COVID-19.

Generated by immunoSEQ multiplex PCR, the TCRdb table keeps only in-frame clones and is missing some. The repertoire holds some 9,200 clones, with about 91% as singletons. CDR3 length: 16 residues. The germline V gene encodes CDR1 SGHRS and CDR2 YFSETQ. The ends lost 2 bases at V and 6 bases at J; junction bases unmatched: 10. Sequenced sample: peripheral blood. The rearrangement joins TRBV5-1 to TRBJ1-2; the match to TRBD1 covers 10 bases. This TCR came from a woman aged 50 to 60 with active COVID-19. CDR3 bases: TGCGCCAGCAGCTTAGGGGTACGACAGGGGGCGGATGGCTACACCTTC. This encodes CASSLGVRQGADGYTF.